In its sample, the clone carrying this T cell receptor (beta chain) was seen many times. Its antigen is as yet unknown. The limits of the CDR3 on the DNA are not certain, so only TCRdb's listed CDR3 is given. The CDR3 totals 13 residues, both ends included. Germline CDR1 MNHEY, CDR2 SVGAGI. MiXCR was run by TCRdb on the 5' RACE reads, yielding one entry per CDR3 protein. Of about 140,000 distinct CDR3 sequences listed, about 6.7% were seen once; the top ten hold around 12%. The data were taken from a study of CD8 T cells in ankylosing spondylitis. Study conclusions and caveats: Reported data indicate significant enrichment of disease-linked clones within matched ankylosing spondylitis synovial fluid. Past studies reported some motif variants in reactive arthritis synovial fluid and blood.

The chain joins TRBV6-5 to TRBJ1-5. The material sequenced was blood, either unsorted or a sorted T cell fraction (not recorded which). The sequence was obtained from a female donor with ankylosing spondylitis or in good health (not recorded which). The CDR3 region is CASILAHNQPQHF.